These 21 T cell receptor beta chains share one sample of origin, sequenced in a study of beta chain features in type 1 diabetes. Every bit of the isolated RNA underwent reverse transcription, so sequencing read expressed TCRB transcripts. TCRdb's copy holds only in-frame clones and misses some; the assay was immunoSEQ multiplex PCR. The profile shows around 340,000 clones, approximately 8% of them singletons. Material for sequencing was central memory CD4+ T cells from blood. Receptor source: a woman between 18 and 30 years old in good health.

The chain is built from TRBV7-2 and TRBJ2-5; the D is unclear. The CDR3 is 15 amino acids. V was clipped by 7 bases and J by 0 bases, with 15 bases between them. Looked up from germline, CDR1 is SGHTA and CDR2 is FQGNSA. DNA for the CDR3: TGTGCCAGCAACCCCGTACCGACGTACCAAGAGACCCAGTACTTC. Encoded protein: CASNPVPTYQETQYF.

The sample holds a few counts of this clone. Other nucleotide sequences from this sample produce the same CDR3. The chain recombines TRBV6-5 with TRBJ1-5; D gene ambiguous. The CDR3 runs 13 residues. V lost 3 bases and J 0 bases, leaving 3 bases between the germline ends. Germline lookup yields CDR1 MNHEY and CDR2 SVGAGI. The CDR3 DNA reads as TGTGCCAGCAGTTATAATAGCAATCAGCCCCAGCATTTT. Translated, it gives CASSYNSNQPQHF.

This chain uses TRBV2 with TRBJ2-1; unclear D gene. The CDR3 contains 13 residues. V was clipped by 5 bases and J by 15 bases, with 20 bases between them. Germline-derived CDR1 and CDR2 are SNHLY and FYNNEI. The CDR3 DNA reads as TGTGCCAGCAGTCGTAGTAAGGCCCTCTGGGGGTTCTTC. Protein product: CASSRSKALWGFF. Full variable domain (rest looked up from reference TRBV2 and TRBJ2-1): EPEVTQTPSHQVTQMGQEVILRCVPISNHLYFYWYRQILGQKVEFLVSFYNNEISEKSEIFDDQFSVERPDGSNFTLKIRSTKLEDSAMYFCASSRSKALWGFFGPGTRLTVL.

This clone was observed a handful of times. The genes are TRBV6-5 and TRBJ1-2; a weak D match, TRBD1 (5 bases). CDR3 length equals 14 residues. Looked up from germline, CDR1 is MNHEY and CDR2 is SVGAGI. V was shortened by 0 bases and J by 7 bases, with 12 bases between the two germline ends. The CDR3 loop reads CASSYSRGKAGYTF. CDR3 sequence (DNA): TGTGCCAGCAGTTACTCTCGGGGGAAGGCTGGCTACACCTTC.

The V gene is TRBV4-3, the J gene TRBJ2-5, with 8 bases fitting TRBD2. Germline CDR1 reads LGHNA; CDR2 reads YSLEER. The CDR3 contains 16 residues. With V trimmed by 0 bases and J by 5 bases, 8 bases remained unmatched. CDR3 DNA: TGCGCCAGCAGCCAAGATTGGCGGGAGGCACGGGAGACCCAGTACTTC. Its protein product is CASSQDWREARETQYF.

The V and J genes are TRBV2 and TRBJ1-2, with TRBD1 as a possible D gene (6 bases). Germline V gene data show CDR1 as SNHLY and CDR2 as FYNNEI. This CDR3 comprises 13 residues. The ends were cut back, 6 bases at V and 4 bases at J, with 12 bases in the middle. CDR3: CASSGTGTYGYTF. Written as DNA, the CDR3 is TGTGCCAGCAGCGGAACAGGGACCTATGGCTACACCTTC.

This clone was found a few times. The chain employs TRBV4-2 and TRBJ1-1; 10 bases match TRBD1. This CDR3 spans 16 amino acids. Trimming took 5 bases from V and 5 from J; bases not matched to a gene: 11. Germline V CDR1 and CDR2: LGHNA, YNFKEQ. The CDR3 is CASSSGPGQGSTEAFF. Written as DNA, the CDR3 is TGTGCCAGCAGCTCAGGTCCGGGACAGGGGTCTACTGAAGCTTTCTTT.

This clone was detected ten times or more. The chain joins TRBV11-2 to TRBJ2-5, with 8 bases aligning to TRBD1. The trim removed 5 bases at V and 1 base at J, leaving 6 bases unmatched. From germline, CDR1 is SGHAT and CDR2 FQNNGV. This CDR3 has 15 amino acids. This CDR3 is CASSPGQGAQETQYF. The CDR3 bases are TGTGCCAGCAGCCCCGGACAGGGCGCCCAAGAGACCCAGTACTTC. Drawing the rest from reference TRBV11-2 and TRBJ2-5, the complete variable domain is EAGVAQSPRYKIIEKRQSVAFWCNPISGHATLYWYQQILGQGPKLLIQFQNNGVVDDSQLPKDRFSAERLKGVDSTLKIQPAKLEDSAVYLCASSPGQGAQETQYFGPGTRLLVL.

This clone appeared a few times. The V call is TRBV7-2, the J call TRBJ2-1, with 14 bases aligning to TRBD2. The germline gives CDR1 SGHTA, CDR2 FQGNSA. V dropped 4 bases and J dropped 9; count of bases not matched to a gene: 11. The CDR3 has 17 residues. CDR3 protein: CASSSLGGLAGVGEQFF. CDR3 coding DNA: TGTGCCAGCAGCTCCCTCGGGGGACTAGCGGGAGTGGGTGAGCAGTTCTTC.

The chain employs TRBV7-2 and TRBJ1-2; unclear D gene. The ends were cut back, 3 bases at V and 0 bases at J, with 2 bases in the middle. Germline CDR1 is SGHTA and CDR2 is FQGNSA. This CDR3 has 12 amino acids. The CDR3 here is CASSFPNYGYTF. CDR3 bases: TGTGCCAGCAGCTTCCCTAACTATGGCTACACCTTC.

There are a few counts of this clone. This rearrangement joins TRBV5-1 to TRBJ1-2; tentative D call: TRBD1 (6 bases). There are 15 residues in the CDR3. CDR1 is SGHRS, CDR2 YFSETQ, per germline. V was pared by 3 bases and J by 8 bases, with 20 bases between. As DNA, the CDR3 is TGCGCCAGCAGCTCCGACGGGACACAAGGGATCGGCTACACCTTC. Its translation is CASSSDGTQGIGYTF. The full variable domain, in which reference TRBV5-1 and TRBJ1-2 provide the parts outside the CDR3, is KAGVTQTPRYLIKTRGQQVTLSCSPISGHRSVSWYQQTPGQGLQFLFEYFSETQRNKGNFPGRFSGRQFSNSRSEMNVSTLELGDSALYLCASSSDGTQGIGYTFGSGTRLTVV.

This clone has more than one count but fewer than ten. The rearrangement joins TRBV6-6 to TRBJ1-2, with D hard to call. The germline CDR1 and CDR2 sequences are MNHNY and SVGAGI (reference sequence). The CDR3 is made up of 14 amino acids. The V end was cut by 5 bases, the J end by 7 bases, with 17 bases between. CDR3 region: CASSTGTMESGYTF. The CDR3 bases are TGTGCCAGCAGTACCGGTACTATGGAATCTGGCTACACCTTC.

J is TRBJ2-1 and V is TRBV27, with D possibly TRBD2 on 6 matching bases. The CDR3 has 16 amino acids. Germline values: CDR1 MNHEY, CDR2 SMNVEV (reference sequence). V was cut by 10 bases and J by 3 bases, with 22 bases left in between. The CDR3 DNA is TGTGCCACTTGGTTCGCCGGGACTCACAACTACAATGAGCAGTTCTTC. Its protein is CATWFAGTHNYNEQFF.

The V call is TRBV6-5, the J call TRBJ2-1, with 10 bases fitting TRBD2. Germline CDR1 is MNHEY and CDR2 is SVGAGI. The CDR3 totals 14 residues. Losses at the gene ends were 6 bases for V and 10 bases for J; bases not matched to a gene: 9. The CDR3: CASSQGLAYPEQFF. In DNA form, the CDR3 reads TGTGCCAGCAGCCAGGGACTAGCGTATCCAGAGCAGTTCTTC.

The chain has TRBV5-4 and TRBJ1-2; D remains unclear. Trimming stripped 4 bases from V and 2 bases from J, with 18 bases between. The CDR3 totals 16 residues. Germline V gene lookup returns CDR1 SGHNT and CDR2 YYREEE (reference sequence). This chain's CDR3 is CASSQENIPLNYGYTF. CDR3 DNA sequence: TGTGCCAGCAGCCAGGAGAACATTCCCCTCAACTATGGCTACACCTTC.

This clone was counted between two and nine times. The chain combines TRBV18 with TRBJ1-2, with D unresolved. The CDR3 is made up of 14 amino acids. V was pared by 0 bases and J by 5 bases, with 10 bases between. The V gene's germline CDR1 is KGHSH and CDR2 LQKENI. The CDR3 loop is CASSPPTSGYGYTF. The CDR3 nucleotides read TGTGCCAGCTCACCACCGACCTCGGGGTATGGCTACACCTTC.

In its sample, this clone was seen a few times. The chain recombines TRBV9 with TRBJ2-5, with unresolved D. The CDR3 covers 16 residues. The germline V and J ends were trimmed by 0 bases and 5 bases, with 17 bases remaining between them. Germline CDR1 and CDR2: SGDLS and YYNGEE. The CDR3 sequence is CASSVASDPGWETQYF. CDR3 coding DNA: TGTGCCAGCAGCGTAGCCTCGGACCCGGGTTGGGAGACCCAGTACTTC.

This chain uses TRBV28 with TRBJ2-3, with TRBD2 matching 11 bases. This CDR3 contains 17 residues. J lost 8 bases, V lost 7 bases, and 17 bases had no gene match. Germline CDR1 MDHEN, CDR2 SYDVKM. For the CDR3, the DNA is TGTGCCAGCAATAGTTTTCCGGGGACTAGCGGACTTTCTACGCAGTATTTT. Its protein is CASNSFPGTSGLSTQYF. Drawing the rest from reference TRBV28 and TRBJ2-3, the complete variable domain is DVKVTQSSRYLVKRTGEKVFLECVQDMDHENMFWYRQDPGLGLRLIYFSYDVKMKEKGDIPEGYSVSREKKERFSLILESASTNQTSMYLCASNSFPGTSGLSTQYFGPGTRLTVL.

CDR3 sequence: CALRGQPQHF. CDR3 DNA sequence: TGTGCCCTAAGGGGTCAGCCCCAGCATTTT. The chain joins TRBV11-3 to TRBJ1-5, with D possibly TRBD1 on 5 matching bases. Between the trimmed V and J ends, which lost 11 bases and 6 bases, there was a span of 8 bases. Germline V gene data show CDR1 as SGHNT and CDR2 as YENEEA. CDR3 size: 10 residues.

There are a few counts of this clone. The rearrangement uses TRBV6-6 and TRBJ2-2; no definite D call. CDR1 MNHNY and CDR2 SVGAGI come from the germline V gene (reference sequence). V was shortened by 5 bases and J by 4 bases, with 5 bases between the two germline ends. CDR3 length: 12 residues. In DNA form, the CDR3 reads TGTGCCAGCAGTGACGTCACCGGGGAGCTGTTTTTT. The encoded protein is CASSDVTGELFF.

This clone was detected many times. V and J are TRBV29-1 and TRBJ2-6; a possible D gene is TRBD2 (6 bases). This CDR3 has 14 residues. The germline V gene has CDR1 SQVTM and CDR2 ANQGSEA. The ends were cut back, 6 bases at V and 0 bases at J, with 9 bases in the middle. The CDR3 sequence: CSVTGGSGANVLTF. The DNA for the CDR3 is TGCAGCGTGACCGGGGGCTCTGGGGCCAACGTCCTGACTTTC.